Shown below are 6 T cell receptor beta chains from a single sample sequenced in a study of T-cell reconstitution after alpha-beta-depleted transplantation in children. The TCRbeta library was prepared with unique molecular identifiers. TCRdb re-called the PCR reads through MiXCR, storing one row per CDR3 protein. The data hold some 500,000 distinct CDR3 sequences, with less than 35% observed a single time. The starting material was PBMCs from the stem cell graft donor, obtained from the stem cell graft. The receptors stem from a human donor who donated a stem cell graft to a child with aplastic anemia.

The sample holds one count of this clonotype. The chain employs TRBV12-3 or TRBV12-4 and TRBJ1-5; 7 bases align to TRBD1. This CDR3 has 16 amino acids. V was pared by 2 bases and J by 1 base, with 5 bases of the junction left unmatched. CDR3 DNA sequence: TGTGCCAGCAGTTTAAGCCCAGGGGGGAGCAATCAGCCCCAGCATTTT. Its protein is CASSLSPGGSNQPQHF.

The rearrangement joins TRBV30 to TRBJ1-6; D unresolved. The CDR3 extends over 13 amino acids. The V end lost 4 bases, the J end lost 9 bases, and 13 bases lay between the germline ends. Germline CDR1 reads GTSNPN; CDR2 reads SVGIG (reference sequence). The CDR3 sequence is CAWNYRQSSPLHF. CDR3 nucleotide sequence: TGTGCCTGGAACTACCGGCAATCTTCACCCCTCCACTTT.

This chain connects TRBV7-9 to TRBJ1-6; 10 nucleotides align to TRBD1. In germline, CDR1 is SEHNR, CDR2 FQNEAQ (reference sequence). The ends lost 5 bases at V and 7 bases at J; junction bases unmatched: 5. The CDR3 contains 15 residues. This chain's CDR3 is CASSPRTGGNSPLHF. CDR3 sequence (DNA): TGTGCCAGCAGCCCTCGGACAGGGGGGAATTCACCCCTCCACTTT.

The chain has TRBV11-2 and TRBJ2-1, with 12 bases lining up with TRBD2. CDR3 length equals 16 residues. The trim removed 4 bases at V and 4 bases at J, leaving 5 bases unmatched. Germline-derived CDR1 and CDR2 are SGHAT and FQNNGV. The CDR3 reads CASSSPGTSGYNEQFF. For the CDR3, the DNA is TGTGCCAGCAGCTCCCCCGGGACTAGCGGGTACAATGAGCAGTTCTTC.

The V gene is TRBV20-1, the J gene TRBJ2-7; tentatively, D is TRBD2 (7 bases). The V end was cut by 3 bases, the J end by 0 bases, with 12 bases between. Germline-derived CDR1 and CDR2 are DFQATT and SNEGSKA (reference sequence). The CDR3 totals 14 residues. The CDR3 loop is CSASGGANSYEQYF. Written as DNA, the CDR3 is TGCAGTGCTAGTGGGGGGGCTAACTCCTACGAGCAGTACTTC.

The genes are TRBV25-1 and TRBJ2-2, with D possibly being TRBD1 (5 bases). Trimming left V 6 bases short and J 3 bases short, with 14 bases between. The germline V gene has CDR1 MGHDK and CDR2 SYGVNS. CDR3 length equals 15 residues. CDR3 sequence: CASSKGQGDTGELFF. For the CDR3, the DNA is TGTGCCAGCAGCAAGGGGCAAGGAGACACCGGGGAGCTGTTTTTT.